These 21 T cell receptor beta chains were all obtained from the same sample, sequenced in a study of blood T cells in healthy people across ages. With a J-beta primer mix and a sample-barcoded 5' primer, a second PCR ran roughly 6 to 11 cycles. TCRdb reprocessed the 5' RACE reads with MiXCR, giving one entry per CDR3 protein. The sample comprises about a million distinct CDR3 sequences, roughly 51% of which are singletons, and about 21% rests with the top ten. The sequencing sample was made of blood. These receptors were obtained from a woman aged 60-75 years in good health.

The CDR3 reads CSALGLGGRTDTQYF. In DNA form, the CDR3 reads TGCAGTGCCCTCGGTCTTGGGGGCCGCACAGATACGCAGTATTTT. This chain connects TRBV20-1 to TRBJ2-3; a weak D match, TRBD1 (6 bases). The V and J ends lost 6 bases and 1 base respectively, with 17 bases between them. The CDR3 loop spans 15 amino acids. Germline lookup yields CDR1 DFQATT and CDR2 SNEGSKA (reference sequence).

The chain uses TRBV5-6 and TRBJ2-7; TRBD1 matches at 12 bases. With the DNA end fitting TRBJ2-5 better, the J assignment may be wrong. The CDR3 extends over 17 amino acids. The germline CDR1 and CDR2 sequences are SGHDT and YYEEEE. Here the CDR3 DNA reads TGTGCCAGCAGCTATACTCCGGGACAGGGGGCGGCGGGGACCCAGTACTTC. It is translated as CASSYTPGQGAAGTQYF.

The V gene is TRBV10-1, the J gene TRBJ2-3, with 7 bases lining up with TRBD1. The CDR3 consists of 17 residues. V shed 0 bases and J 5 bases; nucleotides not matched to a gene: 11. Germline CDR1 is WNHNN and CDR2 is SYGVQD (reference sequence). The CDR3 sequence: CASSESIPWDSKDTQYF. The CDR3 nucleotides read TGCGCCAGCAGTGAGTCGATACCCTGGGACAGTAAAGATACGCAGTATTTT.

This chain links TRBV7-9 with TRBJ1-5, with unresolved D. Trimming stripped 7 bases from V and 3 bases from J, with 13 bases between. Germline values: CDR1 SEHNR, CDR2 FQNEAQ (reference sequence). The CDR3 is 14 residues long. The CDR3 DNA reads as TGTGCCAGCACCCTAGGCGGGTTCAATCAGCCCCAGCATTTT. Translating it yields CASTLGGFNQPQHF.

CDR3 in amino acids: CASKFGGTTYEQYF. CDR3 coding DNA: TGTGCCAGCAAATTTGGGGGAACTACCTACGAGCAGTACTTC. V gene TRBV2 combines with J gene TRBJ2-7; either TRBD1 or TRBD2 may fit D (5 bases each). The CDR3 loop spans 14 amino acids. Trimming stripped 7 bases from V and 2 bases from J, with 15 bases between. Germline assignment: CDR1 SNHLY and CDR2 FYNNEI. Looking up the rest from reference TRBV2 and TRBJ2-7 gives the full variable domain: EPEVTQTPSHQVTQMGQEVILRCVPISNHLYFYWYRQILGQKVEFLVSFYNNEISEKSEIFDDQFSVERPDGSNFTLKIRSTKLEDSAMYFCASKFGGTTYEQYFGPGTRLTVT.

The chain is built from TRBV27 and TRBJ2-1, with 13 bases fitting TRBD2. This CDR3 region has 16 residues. CDR1 is MNHEY, CDR2 SMNVEV, per germline (reference sequence). Trimming cost V 4 bases and J 7 bases; bases outside gene matches: 7. CDR3 protein: CASSWGGTSGKNEQFF. The CDR3 DNA reads as TGTGCCAGCAGTTGGGGGGGGACTAGCGGGAAAAATGAGCAGTTCTTC.

This clonotype came up a few times. The chain combines TRBV3-1 with TRBJ2-7, with 14 bases that match TRBD2. The CDR3 is 17 amino acids. Germline CDR1 is LGHDT and CDR2 is YNNKEL (reference sequence). V dropped 1 base and J dropped 5; count of bases not matched to a gene: 7. The CDR3 protein is CASSQGGTSGSFNEQYF. CDR3 DNA: TGTGCCAGCAGCCAAGGGGGGACTAGCGGGAGTTTCAACGAGCAGTACTTC.

As for this clonotype: Being one base from a much bigger clone, this may be a read error. V usage is TRBV5-1 and J usage is TRBJ2-3; 7 positions match TRBD2. Germline V gives CDR1 SGHRS, CDR2 YFSETQ. After removal of 4 bases from V and 1 base from J, the junction contained 3 bases not matched to a gene. CDR3 length: 14 amino acids. Here the CDR3 reads CASSQGGCTDTQYF. The CDR3 coding sequence is TGCGCCAGCAGCCAGGGAGGGTGCACAGATACGCAGTATTTT.

The chain couples TRBV24-1 to TRBJ2-3, with TRBD2 identical over 12 bases. The trim removed 3 bases at V and 8 bases at J, leaving 11 bases unmatched. This CDR3 has 17 amino acids. Germline assignment: CDR1 KGHDR and CDR2 SFDVKD. CDR3 in amino acids: CATSDPVTSGSPATQYF. DNA of the CDR3: TGTGCCACCAGTGATCCCGTGACTAGCGGGAGCCCAGCTACGCAGTATTTT.

This clonotype was recorded many times. The chain combines TRBV29-1 with TRBJ2-1, with 7 bases that match TRBD2. The length of the CDR3 is 14 residues. V shed 6 bases and J 7 bases; nucleotides not matched to a gene: 12. Germline loops: CDR1 SQVTM, CDR2 ANQGSEA. The CDR3 is CSVGQAGAGNEQFF. CDR3 nucleotides: TGCAGCGTCGGCCAGGCGGGAGCGGGGAATGAGCAGTTCTTC.

V gene TRBV2 combines with J gene TRBJ2-1, with 9 bases fitting TRBD1. Per germline, CDR1 SNHLY and CDR2 FYNNEI. The CDR3 spans 16 residues. V gave up 7 bases and J gave up 9 bases; unmatched junction bases: 16. The CDR3 DNA follows: TGTGCCAGCAAGGGAGGGCTGACAGGGGGGGGCCGTGAGCAGTTCTTC. It codes for CASKGGLTGGGREQFF.

There are a few counts of this clonotype. V usage is TRBV27 and J usage is TRBJ2-3, with D tentatively TRBD2 (5 bases). Germline CDR1 is MNHEY and CDR2 is SMNVEV (reference sequence). The CDR3 consists of 15 residues. V was pared by 6 bases and J by 5 bases, with 18 bases between. CDR3 in DNA: TGTGCCAGCAGCAATACGGGGAGTCGGGGAGATACGCAGTATTTT. Its protein product is CASSNTGSRGDTQYF.

A note on this clonotype: The missing conserved phenylalanine or tryptophan at the end of this CDR3 makes a read error likely. V usage is TRBV29-1 and J usage is TRBJ2-2, with D hard to call. CDR3 size: 13 residues. The germline V gene has CDR1 SQVTM and CDR2 ANQGSEA. Between the trimmed V and J ends, which lost 2 bases and 2 bases, there was a span of 6 bases. This chain's CDR3 is CSVETPNTGELFL. CDR3 nucleotides: TGCAGCGTTGAAACACCAAACACCGGGGAGCTGTTTCTT.

This chain uses TRBV7-8 with TRBJ2-1, with no clear D. Germline V gene data show CDR1 as SGHVS and CDR2 as FQNEAQ. The ends were cut back, 3 bases at V and 10 bases at J, with 13 bases in the middle. CDR3 size: 13 residues. CDR3 DNA sequence: TGTGCCAGCAGCTTCGACCGAAGCTACGAGCAGTTCTTC. Encoded protein: CASSFDRSYEQFF.

Here the CDR3 reads CASSWIQETQYF. CDR3 sequence (DNA): TGTGCCAGCAGCTGGATCCAAGAGACCCAGTACTTC. The chain carries TRBV13 and TRBJ2-5; D gene uncertain. Trimming took 4 bases from V and 1 from J, leaving 4 bases between them. Germline values: CDR1 PRHDT, CDR2 FYEKMQ (reference sequence). CDR3 length equals 12 residues.

This clonotype was found a few times. The V gene is TRBV12-3 or TRBV12-4, the J gene TRBJ2-7; TRBD1 matches 9 bases. This CDR3 is built from 14 residues. Trimming cost V 7 bases and J 4 bases; bases outside gene matches: 8. The CDR3 here is CASKPSGTGYEQYF. The CDR3 DNA sequence: TGTGCCAGCAAGCCCTCCGGGACAGGGTACGAGCAGTACTTC.

This rearrangement joins TRBV7-9 to TRBJ1-6; the match to TRBD1 covers 7 bases. The germline V gene has CDR1 SEHNR and CDR2 FQNEAQ (reference sequence). The length of the CDR3 is 12 residues. V trimming: 5 bases; J trimming: 18 bases; junction bases outside the gene matches: 10. This chain's CDR3 is CASSQGGTEPHF. CDR3 bases: TGTGCCAGCAGCCAGGGCGGGACAGAGCCCCACTTT. Based on the CDR3 plus reference TRBV7-9 and TRBJ1-6, the full variable domain is DTGVSQNPRHKITKRGQNVTFRCDPISEHNRLYWYRQTLGQGPEFLTYFQNEAQLEKSRLLSDRFSAERPKGSFSTLEIQRTEQGDSAMYLCASSQGGTEPHFGNGTRLTVT.

The chain employs TRBV25-1 and TRBJ1-6; TRBD1 matches 7 bases. This CDR3 has 15 residues. Germline V CDR1 and CDR2: MGHDK, SYGVNS. The V segment lost 5 bases and the J segment 7 bases; nucleotides outside the gene matches: 8. The CDR3 region is CASSSTGARNSPLHF. CDR3 nucleotide sequence: TGTGCCAGCAGTAGTACAGGGGCGAGAAATTCACCCCTCCACTTT.

This clonotype was detected only a few times. The chain carries TRBV30 and TRBJ2-3; D is unclear. The germline V and J ends were trimmed by 0 bases and 5 bases, with 6 bases remaining between them. CDR3 size: 12 residues. From germline, CDR1 is GTSNPN and CDR2 SVGIG (reference sequence). As DNA, the CDR3 is TGTGCCTGGAGTGTACTGAGAGATACGCAGTATTTT. Translating it yields CAWSVLRDTQYF.

In regard to this clonotype: Compared with germline, one end of the junction differs, possibly owing to a read error. This CDR3 is CSFGLAGTATQYF. The CDR3 coding sequence is TGCAGTTTCGGACTAGCGGGAACAGCTACGCAGTATTTT. The genes are TRBV20-1 and TRBJ2-3; 12 bases align to TRBD2. Looked up from germline, CDR1 is DFQATT and CDR2 is SNEGSKA (reference sequence). The CDR3 is 13 residues long.

V and J are TRBV18 and TRBJ2-6, with a weak D call TRBD1 (5 bases). Germline V gives CDR1 KGHSH, CDR2 LQKENI. The V end was cut by 4 bases, the J end by 0 bases, with 10 bases between. The CDR3 is made up of 16 amino acids. CDR3 residues: CASSQEGVSGANVLTF. DNA for the CDR3: TGTGCCAGCTCACAGGAAGGGGTCTCTGGGGCCAACGTCCTGACTTTC.